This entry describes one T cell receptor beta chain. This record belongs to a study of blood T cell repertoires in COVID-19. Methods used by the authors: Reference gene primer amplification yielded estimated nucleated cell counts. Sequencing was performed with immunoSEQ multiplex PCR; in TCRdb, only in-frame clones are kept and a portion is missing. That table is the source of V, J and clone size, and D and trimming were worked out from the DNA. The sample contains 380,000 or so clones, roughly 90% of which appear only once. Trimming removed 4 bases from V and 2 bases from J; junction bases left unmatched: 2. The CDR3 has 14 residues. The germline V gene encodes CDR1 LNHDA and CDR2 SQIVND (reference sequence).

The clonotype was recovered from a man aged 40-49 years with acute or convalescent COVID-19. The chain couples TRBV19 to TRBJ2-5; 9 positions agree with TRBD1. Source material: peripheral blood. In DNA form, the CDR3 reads TGTGCCAGTAGTAAGGGGACAGGGCAAGAGACCCAGTACTTC. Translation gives CASSKGTGQETQYF.